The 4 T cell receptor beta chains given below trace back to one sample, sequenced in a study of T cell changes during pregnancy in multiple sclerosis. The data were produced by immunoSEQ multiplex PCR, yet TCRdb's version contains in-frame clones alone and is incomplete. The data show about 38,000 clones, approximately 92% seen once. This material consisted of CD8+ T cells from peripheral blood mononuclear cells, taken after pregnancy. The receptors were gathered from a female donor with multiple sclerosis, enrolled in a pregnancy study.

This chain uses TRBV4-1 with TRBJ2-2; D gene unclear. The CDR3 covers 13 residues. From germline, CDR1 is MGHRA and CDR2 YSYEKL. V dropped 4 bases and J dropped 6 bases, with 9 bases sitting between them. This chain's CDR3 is CASSRQEAGELFF. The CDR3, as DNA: TGCGCCAGCAGCCGCCAGGAAGCCGGGGAGCTGTTTTTT.

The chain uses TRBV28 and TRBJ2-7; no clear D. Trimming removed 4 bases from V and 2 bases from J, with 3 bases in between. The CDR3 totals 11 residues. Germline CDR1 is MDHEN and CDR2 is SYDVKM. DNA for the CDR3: TGTGCCAGCAGTTCCGCCTACGAGCAGTACTTC. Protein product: CASSSAYEQYF.

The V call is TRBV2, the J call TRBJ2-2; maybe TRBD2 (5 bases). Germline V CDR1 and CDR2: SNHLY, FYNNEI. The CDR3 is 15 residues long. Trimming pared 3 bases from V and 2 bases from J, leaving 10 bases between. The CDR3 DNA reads TGTGCCAGCAGTGAGCTAGGAGGAAACACCGGGGAGCTGTTTTTT. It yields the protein CASSELGGNTGELFF.

The CDR3 nucleotides read TGTGCCAGCAGCTTAATAGGAGGGGAAGAAAGAAACACCATATATTTT. As protein: CASSLIGGEERNTIYF. The V gene is TRBV7-2, the J gene TRBJ1-3, with TRBD1 as a possible D gene (5 bases). The CDR3 has 16 residues. V lost 2 bases and J lost 5, with 16 bases in between. CDR1 and CDR2 (germline): SGHTA, FQGNSA.